The clone carrying this T cell receptor (beta chain) was seen a handful of times. Its antigen is undetermined. TCR beta VDJ and CDR3 profiling used genomic DNA as template. TCRdb independently ran MiXCR on the reads; one entry per CDR3 protein. The data show hundreds of thousands of distinct CDR3 sequences, around 33% seen once. The data originate from a study of CD8+CD57+ T cells in acquired aplastic anemia. About the study: Yields of DNA that came from sorted CD4+ and CD8+ cells averaged around 3 ug. Study findings and constraints: Patients and healthy controls showed no significant CD8+ Simpson's diversity difference. Patients had roughly 30 CD8+ CDR3 sequences in common with controls (the shared set).

There are 15 residues in the CDR3. Trimming removed 8 bases from V and 7 bases from J, with 18 bases in between. CD8+CD57+ cell expansion had been shown by flow cytometry in patients chosen for sequencing. This receptor was obtained from a human donor with aplastic anemia. Specimen: sorted CD4+, CD8+, or CD8+CD57+ T cells (not recorded which) from PBMCs. The chain carries TRBV12-3 or TRBV12-4 and TRBJ1-6; D unclear. Here the CDR3 reads CASSPDSETNSPLHF. For the CDR3, the DNA is TGTGCCAGCTCACCAGACTCAGAGACAAATTCACCCCTCCACTTT.